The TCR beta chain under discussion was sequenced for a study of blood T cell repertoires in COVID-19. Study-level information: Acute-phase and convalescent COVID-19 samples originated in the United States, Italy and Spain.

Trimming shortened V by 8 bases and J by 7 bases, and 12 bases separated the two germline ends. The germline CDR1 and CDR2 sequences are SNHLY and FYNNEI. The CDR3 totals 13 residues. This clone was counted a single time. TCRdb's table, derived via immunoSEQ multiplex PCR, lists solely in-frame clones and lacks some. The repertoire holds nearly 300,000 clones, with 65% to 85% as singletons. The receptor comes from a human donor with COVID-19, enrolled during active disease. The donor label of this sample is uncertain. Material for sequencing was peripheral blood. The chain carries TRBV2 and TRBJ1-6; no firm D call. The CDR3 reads CASEGQRNSPLHF. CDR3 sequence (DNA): TGTGCCAGCGAGGGTCAAAGGAATTCACCCCTCCACTTT.